This T cell receptor (beta chain) derives from a study of radiotherapy plus CTLA-4 blockade in lung cancer. Findings and limits, study-wide: An expansion of tumor-derived TCR clones occurred in blood after radiotherapy plus ipilimumab.

Repertoires were generated with immunoSEQ multiplex PCR, while TCRdb's copy carries only in-frame clones and drops some. The sample gives nearly 110,000 clones, over 65% of which show up once; under 2.5% is in the top ten. The table lists this clone with a few counts. Antigen unknown. In germline, CDR1 is SGHRS, CDR2 YFSETQ. This CDR3 has 13 amino acids. V was clipped by 4 bases and J by 6 bases, with 14 bases between them. The source was peripheral blood, collected from a patient treated with radiotherapy plus ipilimumab. V gene TRBV5-1 combines with J gene TRBJ2-7; the D gene is possibly TRBD1 (6 bases). This receptor was obtained from a human donor with non-small cell lung cancer that progressed on radiotherapy plus ipilimumab. Some clones in this sample may be carry-over from other donors' samples. The CDR3 coding sequence is TGCGCCAGCAGCGAAAGGACAGTGGGCGAGCAGTACTTC. Translated, it gives CASSERTVGEQYF.